One sample yielded the 8 T cell receptor beta chains listed below, sequenced in a study of blood T cell repertoires in COVID-19. Sequenced by immunoSEQ multiplex PCR; TCRdb stores in-frame clones only, minus some. The sample contains 340,000 or so clones, over 70% of which appear only once. The sample taken for sequencing was peripheral blood. Source of these receptors: a man younger than 45 with active or convalescent COVID-19.

This clone is a singleton in its sample. This chain uses TRBV29-1 with TRBJ1-2; 7 bases map to TRBD1. Per germline, CDR1 SQVTM and CDR2 ANQGSEA. V was clipped by 6 bases and J by 3 bases; unmatched bases: 7. The CDR3 consists of 13 residues. CDR3 DNA sequence: TGCAGCGTGATGACAGGGCAGGACTATGGCTACACCTTC. Amino acid sequence: CSVMTGQDYGYTF.

This sequence joins TRBV24-1 and TRBJ1-1; maybe TRBD1 (5 bases). V was clipped by 5 bases and J by 3 bases, with 9 bases between them. This CDR3 region has 13 residues. Per germline, CDR1 KGHDR and CDR2 SFDVKD. Here the CDR3 DNA reads TGTGCCACCAGTGCGGGGGTCGACACTGAAGCTTTCTTT. Amino acids: CATSAGVDTEAFF.

This chain links TRBV27 with TRBJ2-1; perhaps TRBD2 as D (6 bases). V was shortened by 5 bases and J by 4 bases, with 9 bases between the two germline ends. Germline values: CDR1 MNHEY, CDR2 SMNVEV (reference sequence). The CDR3 runs 13 residues. This CDR3 is CASSGTDYNEQFF. The CDR3 DNA sequence: TGTGCCAGCAGTGGGACTGATTACAATGAGCAGTTCTTC.

This clone turned up a few times. The gene calls are TRBV3-1 (or the pseudogene TRBV3-2) and TRBJ1-1; maybe TRBD1 (5 bases). Per the germline V gene, CDR1 is LGHDT and CDR2 is YNNKEL (reference sequence). The ends were cut back, 4 bases at V and 6 bases at J, with 15 bases in the middle. This CDR3 has 14 amino acids. Here the CDR3 reads CASSRPGTDAEAFF. As DNA, the CDR3 is TGTGCCAGCAGCCGCCCCGGGACTGATGCTGAAGCTTTCTTT.

The J gene is TRBJ2-5, the V gene TRBV5-1, with 7 bases fitting TRBD2. The V gene end was trimmed by 0 bases and the J gene end by 5 bases; junction bases not matched to a gene: 7. The CDR3 consists of 15 residues. CDR1 and CDR2 (germline): SGHRS, YFSETQ. The CDR3 loop is CASSLGAGVRETQYF. The CDR3 nucleotides read TGCGCCAGCAGCTTGGGCGCGGGGGTGAGGGAGACCCAGTACTTC.

V is TRBV10-3 and J is TRBJ2-7, with 7 bases fitting TRBD1. V gave up 4 bases and J gave up 2 bases; unmatched junction bases: 8. Germline values: CDR1 ENHRY, CDR2 SYGVKD. The CDR3 contains 15 residues. This CDR3 reads CAISGSDRATYEQYF. The CDR3 DNA reads as TGTGCCATCAGTGGTTCCGACAGGGCGACCTACGAGCAGTACTTC.

This chain links TRBV4-1 with TRBJ2-1; 9 nucleotides line up with TRBD1. The V segment lost 5 bases and the J segment 6 bases; nucleotides outside the gene matches: 8. This CDR3 is 15 amino acids long. CDR1 is MGHRA and CDR2 is YSYEKL in the germline V gene. This CDR3 is CASSMTGGSPNEQFF. The CDR3 DNA follows: TGCGCCAGCAGCATGACAGGGGGAAGTCCCAATGAGCAGTTCTTC.

The rearrangement uses TRBV4-1 and TRBJ2-7, with a weak D call TRBD2 (6 bases). The germline gives CDR1 MGHRA, CDR2 YSYEKL. V shed 0 bases and J shed 7 bases, with 13 bases lying between them. The CDR3 is made up of 14 amino acids. This chain's CDR3 is CASSQEGGFWEQYF. The CDR3 coding sequence is TGCGCCAGCAGCCAAGAGGGGGGTTTTTGGGAGCAGTACTTC.